These 28 T cell receptor beta chains originate from one sample sequenced in a study of OX40 agonist ivuxolimab in advanced cancers. Assay used: immunoSEQ multiplex PCR; TCRdb lists only in-frame clones, some missing. The sample carries around 41,000 clones, 85% recorded once. Sequenced material: CD4+ or CD8+ T cells sorted from blood, taken in a trial of the OX40 agonist ivuxolimab. The receptors were sampled from an adult with an advanced solid tumor such as melanoma, head and neck, liver or kidney cancer.

The chain has TRBV19 and TRBJ2-4; D unresolved. In germline, CDR1 is LNHDA, CDR2 SQIVND (reference sequence). Trimming cost V 1 base and J 2 bases, with 3 bases left between them. There are 13 residues in the CDR3. Here the CDR3 DNA reads TGTGCCAGTAGTATAGGCACCAAAAACATTCAGTACTTC. Its translation: CASSIGTKNIQYF.

The V call is TRBV19, the J call TRBJ1-5; D is unclear. This CDR3 region has 13 residues. The V gene's germline CDR1 is LNHDA and CDR2 SQIVND (reference sequence). The germline V and J ends were trimmed by 3 bases and 4 bases, with 7 bases remaining between them. The CDR3 DNA is TGTGCCAGTAGTATCGGTAATAATCAGCCCCAGCATTTT. It codes for CASSIGNNQPQHF.

This rearrangement joins TRBV9 to TRBJ1-2; tentatively, D is TRBD1 (5 bases). Between the trimmed V and J ends, which lost 0 bases and 4 bases, there was a span of 7 bases. The CDR3 is 13 residues long. Germline-derived CDR1 and CDR2 are SGDLS and YYNGEE. CDR3 residues: CASSVGGLYGYTF. The CDR3 coding sequence is TGTGCCAGCAGCGTAGGGGGCCTCTATGGCTACACCTTC. Together with reference TRBV9 and TRBJ1-2, the CDR3 gives the full variable domain: DSGVTQTPKHLITATGQRVTLRCSPRSGDLSVYWYQQSLDQGLQFLIQYYNGEERAKGNILERFSAQQFPDLHSELNLSSLELGDSALYFCASSVGGLYGYTFGSGTRLTVV.

The chain combines TRBV6-6 with TRBJ2-5; D uncertain. The CDR3 is made up of 13 amino acids. Between the trimmed V and J ends, which lost 0 bases and 5 bases, there was a span of 7 bases. In germline, CDR1 is MNHNY, CDR2 SVGAGI (reference sequence). CDR3 in DNA: TGTGCCAGCAGTTACTCGAGGTGGGAGACCCAGTACTTC. Translation: CASSYSRWETQYF.

The chain joins TRBV4-1 to TRBJ1-1; the D is unclear. The germline CDR1 and CDR2 sequences are MGHRA and YSYEKL. Between the trimmed V and J ends, which lost 8 bases and 0 bases, there was a span of 13 bases. The CDR3 length is 14 residues. CDR3 DNA: TGCGCCAGCCGGGGATTGCTCCTGAACACTGAAGCTTTCTTT. Residues: CASRGLLLNTEAFF.

This rearrangement joins TRBV5-1 to TRBJ2-5; no reliable D call. In germline, CDR1 is SGHRS, CDR2 YFSETQ. The V and J ends lost 1 base and 0 bases respectively, with 1 base between them. The CDR3 extends over 12 amino acids. The CDR3 protein is CASSLYQETQYF. The CDR3 DNA reads as TGCGCCAGCAGCTTGTACCAAGAGACCCAGTACTTC.

The CDR3 coding sequence is TGTGCCATCTCCGTACAGACAGGGGGCTCGGAGACCCAGTACTTC. Its protein is CAISVQTGGSETQYF. The gene calls are TRBV10-3 and TRBJ2-5; 10 nucleotides match TRBD1. The V gene end was trimmed by 8 bases and the J gene end by 5 bases; junction bases not matched to a gene: 11. Looked up from germline, CDR1 is ENHRY and CDR2 is SYGVKD. The CDR3 is 15 residues long.

The chain carries TRBV6-6 and TRBJ2-2; D gene uncertain. From germline, CDR1 is MNHNY and CDR2 SVGAGI (reference sequence). The germline V and J ends were trimmed by 6 bases and 3 bases, with 11 bases remaining between them. The CDR3 length is 14 residues. CDR3 DNA: TGTGCCAGCAGATCGGTTGGGGACACCGGGGAGCTGTTTTTT. Translating it yields CASRSVGDTGELFF.

This clone has just a few counts. The chain joins TRBV4-3 to TRBJ2-2; TRBD2 agrees at 13 bases. V trimming: 0 bases; J trimming: 9 bases; junction bases outside the gene matches: 7. Germline V gene data show CDR1 as LGHNA and CDR2 as YSLEER. The CDR3 is made up of 17 amino acids. CDR3 in amino acids: CASSQDHRTSGSRELFF. CDR3 in DNA: TGCGCCAGCAGCCAAGATCATAGGACTAGCGGGAGCAGGGAGCTGTTTTTT.

The chain is built from TRBV7-8 and TRBJ2-7; D gene ambiguous. The CDR3 consists of 17 residues. Per the germline V gene, CDR1 is SGHVS and CDR2 is FQNEAQ. Trimming left V 0 bases short and J 4 bases short, with 19 bases between. The DNA of the CDR3 is TGTGCCAGCAGCTTAGCGCAAGGTATGCGGCATCTATACGAGCAGTACTTC. It codes for CASSLAQGMRHLYEQYF.

This chain uses TRBV6-1 with TRBJ2-5; 7 nucleotides align to TRBD1. Germline V gene lookup returns CDR1 MNHNS and CDR2 SASEGT. The CDR3 covers 15 residues. Trimming took 9 bases from V and 2 from J; bases not matched to a gene: 12. This CDR3 reads CASPTTGTAQETQYF. The CDR3 region has the DNA TGTGCCAGTCCAACGACCGGGACAGCGCAAGAGACCCAGTACTTC.

The chain recombines TRBV29-1 with TRBJ1-3, with D uncertain. V was pared by 3 bases and J by 0 bases, with 9 bases between. Germline lookup yields CDR1 SQVTM and CDR2 ANQGSEA. CDR3 length: 14 residues. The CDR3 DNA is TGCAGCGTTGACACCCTAAACTCTGGAAACACCATATATTTT. It encodes CSVDTLNSGNTIYF.

The V and J genes are TRBV5-6 and TRBJ2-7, with D perhaps matching TRBD1 or TRBD2 (5 bases each). The CDR3 is made up of 16 amino acids. V lost 0 bases to trimming and J lost 3 bases, with 16 bases between them. Germline loops: CDR1 SGHDT, CDR2 YYEEEE. The CDR3 DNA reads TGTGCCAGCAGCTTGGTAGGGACGTTTTCGAGCTACGAGCAGTACTTC. Translation gives CASSLVGTFSSYEQYF.

The chain has TRBV2 and TRBJ1-1; D not resolved. The V and J ends lost 5 bases and 8 bases respectively, with 15 bases between them. The CDR3 runs to 13 residues. Per the germline V gene, CDR1 is SNHLY and CDR2 is FYNNEI. CDR3 amino acids: CASSTFRGSEAFF. CDR3 in DNA: TGTGCCAGCAGTACCTTTCGGGGTTCAGAAGCTTTCTTT. The full variable domain, in which reference TRBV2 and TRBJ1-1 provide the parts outside the CDR3, is EPEVTQTPSHQVTQMGQEVILRCVPISNHLYFYWYRQILGQKVEFLVSFYNNEISEKSEIFDDQFSVERPDGSNFTLKIRSTKLEDSAMYFCASSTFRGSEAFFGQGTRLTVV.

In nucleotides, the CDR3 is TGTGCCAGCCGGGTCCGGATTCAACCCGAAGAGACCCAGTACTTC. This gives the protein CASRVRIQPEETQYF. The J gene is TRBJ2-5, the V gene TRBV6-6, with D unclear. Trimming removed 8 bases from V and 3 bases from J, with 19 bases in between. Germline values: CDR1 MNHNY, CDR2 SVGAGI (reference sequence). The CDR3 extends over 15 amino acids.

This sequence joins TRBV28 and TRBJ1-1; 7 nucleotides match TRBD1. Germline V gives CDR1 MDHEN, CDR2 SYDVKM. This CDR3 is 11 amino acids long. The J segment lost 11 bases and the V segment lost 5 bases, leaving 5 bases of the junction unmatched. The CDR3 loop is CASSMTGLAFF. The CDR3 DNA is TGTGCCAGCAGTATGACAGGGCTCGCTTTCTTT.

The V call is TRBV7-3, the J call TRBJ2-2; no reliable D call. Between the trimmed V and J ends, which lost 2 bases and 1 base, there was a span of 5 bases. The length of the CDR3 is 14 residues. Germline CDR1 reads SGHTA; CDR2 reads FQGTGA. The DNA of the CDR3 is TGTGCCAGCAGCTTAGGGGTGAACACCGGGGAGCTGTTTTTT. The encoded protein is CASSLGVNTGELFF.

The V call is TRBV7-9, the J call TRBJ2-3; D might be TRBD2 (5 bases). Trimming took 3 bases from V and 4 from J, leaving 14 bases between them. The CDR3 extends over 15 amino acids. The germline V gene encodes CDR1 SEHNR and CDR2 FQNEAQ (reference sequence). The CDR3 nucleotides read TGTGCCAGCAGCTTCCGATCAGCGGCCTCAGATACGCAGTATTTT. It encodes CASSFRSAASDTQYF.

V gene TRBV5-1 combines with J gene TRBJ2-3; D assignment may be TRBD1 or TRBD2 (5 bases each). The germline V gene has CDR1 SGHRS and CDR2 YFSETQ. Trimming shortened V by 3 bases and J by 8 bases, and 22 bases separated the two germline ends. The CDR3 has 16 residues. This CDR3 is CASSSQPRGIRGTQYF. CDR3 DNA sequence: TGCGCCAGCAGCTCCCAACCCCGGGGCATCCGGGGTACGCAGTATTTT.

The rearrangement uses TRBV5-8 and TRBJ2-2; TRBD1 agrees at 7 bases. The ends lost 7 bases at V and 5 bases at J; junction bases unmatched: 14. Germline CDR1 is SGHTS and CDR2 is YDEGEE. This CDR3 region has 16 residues. CDR3 residues: CASLGTALLRTGELFF. CDR3 DNA: TGTGCCAGCCTGGGGACAGCTCTATTGAGAACCGGGGAGCTGTTTTTT.

The chain uses TRBV7-8 and TRBJ1-1, with a possible D match to TRBD1 (5 bases). Germline loops: CDR1 SGHVS, CDR2 FQNEAQ. V lost 5 bases, J lost 3 bases, and 10 bases lay in between. CDR3 length: 13 residues. CDR3 protein: CASSPRGDTEAFF. DNA for the CDR3: TGTGCCAGCAGCCCTCGGGGGGACACTGAAGCTTTCTTT. Filled out from reference TRBV7-8 and TRBJ1-1, the complete variable domain reads GAGVSQSPRYKVAKRGQDVALRCDPISGHVSLFWYQQALGQGPEFLTYFQNEAQLDKSGLPSDRFFAERPEGSVSTLKIQRTQQEDSAVYLCASSPRGDTEAFFGQGTRLTVV.

The rearrangement uses TRBV11-2 and TRBJ2-1; unclear D gene. The V end lost 5 bases, the J end lost 2 bases, and 13 bases lay between the germline ends. The CDR3 runs 15 residues. Germline-derived CDR1 and CDR2 are SGHAT and FQNNGV. The CDR3 nucleotides are TGTGCCAGCAGCCGGGTGGGCCGCGCCTACAATGAGCAGTTCTTC. It specifies CASSRVGRAYNEQFF.

This clone was observed once. The chain carries TRBV6-5 and TRBJ2-1, with 8 bases fitting TRBD2. Germline V CDR1 and CDR2: MNHEY, SVGAGI. This CDR3 is 12 amino acids long. Trimming at V came to 6 bases and at J to 8 bases, leaving 3 bases not matched to a gene. The CDR3 DNA reads TGTGCCAGCAGCCTTAGCGGGGATGAGCAGTTCTTC. As protein: CASSLSGDEQFF.

The genes are TRBV28 and TRBJ2-5; 7 bases are shared with TRBD2. This CDR3 comprises 16 residues. V gave up 2 bases and J gave up 1 base; unmatched junction bases: 7. The germline CDR1 and CDR2 sequences are MDHEN and SYDVKM. As DNA, the CDR3 is TGTGCCAGCAGTTTAGATCCTAGCGGAACCCAAGAGACCCAGTACTTC. This encodes CASSLDPSGTQETQYF.

This clone was detected a few times. V gene TRBV7-2 combines with J gene TRBJ1-2; 8 nucleotides line up with TRBD1. V shed 3 bases, J shed 8 bases, and the junction held 14 bases outside the gene matches. Per the germline V gene, CDR1 is SGHTA and CDR2 is FQGNSA. The CDR3 loop spans 16 amino acids. The chain's CDR3 is CASSLPGQGVVGGYTF. CDR3 bases: TGTGCCAGCAGCTTGCCAGGACAGGGCGTCGTGGGAGGCTACACCTTC.

The chain links TRBV11-3 to TRBJ2-5; D tentatively fits TRBD1 or TRBD2 (5 bases each). Trimming took off 0 bases at V and 6 bases at J, with 14 bases between the two ends. This CDR3 is 15 amino acids long. Germline V gene lookup returns CDR1 SGHNT and CDR2 YENEEA. The DNA for the CDR3 is TGTGCCAGCAGCTTAGAAGACAGACTAAAAAAGACCCAGTACTTC. Translating gives CASSLEDRLKKTQYF.

This chain links TRBV28 with TRBJ1-2; TRBD1 aligns across 7 bases. V shed 2 bases and J 6 bases; nucleotides not matched to a gene: 6. The CDR3 spans 14 residues. CDR1 and CDR2 (germline): MDHEN, SYDVKM. CDR3 protein: CASSLADRINGYTF. In nucleotides, the CDR3 is TGTGCCAGCAGTTTAGCGGACAGGATAAATGGCTACACCTTC.

V and J are TRBV11-3 and TRBJ2-3; D gene ambiguous. V was clipped by 5 bases and J by 4 bases, with 10 bases between them. CDR1 SGHNT and CDR2 YENEEA come from the germline V gene. The CDR3 has 13 residues. The CDR3 DNA follows: TGTGCCAGCAGCCCCCCCTGGTCAGATACGCAGTATTTT. It encodes CASSPPWSDTQYF.